A single sample gave rise to the 25 T cell receptor beta chains below, sequenced in a study of CD8 T cells in Susac syndrome. Reverse transcription of about 0.5 to 1 ug RNA used random hexamers. TCRdb recomputed calls from the immunoSEQ multiplex PCR reads with MiXCR, one row per CDR3 protein. The sample has a few hundred thousand distinct CDR3 sequences; approximately 91% are singletons. The sample comprised CD8+ T cells from PBMCs. These receptors were taken from a human donor with multiple sclerosis.

The chain employs TRBV12-3 or TRBV12-4 and TRBJ2-7; maybe TRBD2 (6 bases). The CDR3 is 14 residues long. Deletions cut 6 bases from V and 4 bases from J, with 16 bases between. The CDR3 DNA reads as TGTGCCAGCAGCCCTGCGAGGGAGGATTACGAGCAGTACTTC. Translation: CASSPAREDYEQYF.

The chain carries TRBV2 and TRBJ2-7; 8 positions agree with TRBD1. Germline values: CDR1 SNHLY, CDR2 FYNNEI. There are 14 residues in the CDR3. The V and J ends lost 5 bases and 2 bases, in that order; junction bases with no gene match: 5. The CDR3 protein is CASSYRGSTYEQYF. For the CDR3, the DNA is TGTGCCAGCAGTTACAGGGGGTCCACCTACGAGCAGTACTTC.

V usage is TRBV6-5 and J usage is TRBJ1-6; 7 bases map to TRBD1. V trimming: 7 bases; J trimming: 5 bases; junction bases outside the gene matches: 5. CDR3 length: 14 amino acids. CDR1 MNHEY and CDR2 SVGAGI come from the germline V gene. In DNA form, the CDR3 reads TGTGCCAGCACATCGGGACAGAATAATTCACCCCTCCACTTT. Its protein is CASTSGQNNSPLHF.

V is TRBV4-1 and J is TRBJ1-1; 11 positions agree with TRBD1. This CDR3 is 16 amino acids long. From germline, CDR1 is MGHRA and CDR2 YSYEKL. Losses at the gene ends were 0 bases for V and 2 bases for J; bases not matched to a gene: 2. The DNA of the CDR3 is TGCGCCAGCAGCCAAGATCGGACAGGGGGCAACACTGAAGCTTTCTTT. The encoded protein is CASSQDRTGGNTEAFF.

In this sample, this clonotype turned up once. V usage is TRBV7-2 and J usage is TRBJ2-6, with 9 bases matching TRBD1. V lost 5 bases to trimming and J lost 0 bases; unmatched junction nucleotides: 5. This CDR3 is 17 amino acids long. Germline V gene lookup returns CDR1 SGHTA and CDR2 FQGNSA. Here the CDR3 reads CASSRTGEVSGANVLTF. CDR3 nucleotide sequence: TGTGCCAGCAGCCGGACAGGGGAGGTCTCTGGGGCCAACGTCCTGACTTTC.

The genes are TRBV12-3 or TRBV12-4 and TRBJ1-5; no reliable D call. The V gene lost 8 bases and the J gene lost 7 bases, with 15 bases spanning the gap. This CDR3 has 13 residues. The CDR3 nucleotides are TGTGCCAGCGGCCCGGGGTTGCGGCAGCCCCAGCATTTT. The encoded protein is CASGPGLRQPQHF.

Turning to this clonotype: Germline is not matched at one junction end, which may reflect a read error. The gene calls are TRBV11-2 and TRBJ2-5; TRBD1 matches 7 bases. This CDR3 has 15 amino acids. Germline V lookup: CDR1 SGHAT, CDR2 FQNNGV. CDR3 coding DNA: TGTGCCTGCAGTATCCGACAGGGCATAGGGGAGACCCAGTACTTC. This translates into CACSIRQGIGETQYF. Full variable domain (remainder filled in from reference TRBV11-2 and TRBJ2-5): EAGVAQSPRYKIIEKRQSVAFWCNPISGHATLYWYQQILGQGPKLLIQFQNNGVVDDSQLPKDRFSAERLKGVDSTLKIQPAKLEDSAVYLCACSIRQGIGETQYFGPGTRLLVL.

The chain's CDR3 is CASSAGGGARANNEQFF. In DNA, the CDR3 is TGTGCCAGCAGCGCCGGGGGAGGTGCAAGGGCAAACAATGAGCAGTTCTTC. The chain has TRBV9 and TRBJ2-1, with a tentative D call TRBD2 (6 bases). Trimming left V 3 bases short and J 5 bases short, with 21 bases between. This CDR3 has 17 amino acids. Per the germline V gene, CDR1 is SGDLS and CDR2 is YYNGEE.

The chain carries TRBV13 and TRBJ1-2; D remains ambiguous. Germline V CDR1 and CDR2: PRHDT, FYEKMQ (reference sequence). V lost 8 bases and J lost 3, with 19 bases in between. CDR3 size: 15 residues. CDR3 loop: CASLQREGAYYGYTF. As DNA, the CDR3 is TGTGCCAGCCTACAGAGGGAGGGCGCGTACTATGGCTACACCTTC.

This clonotype has a single count. The rearrangement links TRBV27 to TRBJ2-7, with 8 positions matching TRBD2. The CDR3 has 14 amino acids. J lost 1 base, V lost 4 bases, and 3 bases had no gene match. Germline CDR1 MNHEY, CDR2 SMNVEV (reference sequence). Here the CDR3 DNA reads TGTGCCAGCAGTTACGGGAGGGGGTCCTACGAGCAGTACTTC. Translating gives CASSYGRGSYEQYF.

The chain carries TRBV30 and TRBJ1-1; tentatively, D is TRBD1 (6 bases). The CDR3 consists of 11 residues. The germline V and J ends were trimmed by 2 bases and 8 bases, with 9 bases remaining between them. In germline, CDR1 is GTSNPN, CDR2 SVGIG (reference sequence). CDR3 coding DNA: TGTGCCTGGAGTTTTGGGACAGAAGCTTTCTTT. The encoded protein is CAWSFGTEAFF.

V gene TRBV5-6 combines with J gene TRBJ2-1; D is uncertain. The germline V gene has CDR1 SGHDT and CDR2 YYEEEE. The CDR3 is 13 residues long. Trimming removed 2 bases at V and 7 bases at J, with 10 bases between. The CDR3 is CASSFTAWNEQFF. The CDR3 DNA reads as TGTGCCAGCAGCTTTACAGCGTGGAATGAGCAGTTCTTC.

The chain joins TRBV28 to TRBJ2-1; no reliable D call. With 4 bases removed from V and 3 bases from J, the gap between germline ends came to 13 bases. The CDR3 is 15 amino acids. Germline V gives CDR1 MDHEN, CDR2 SYDVKM. CDR3 sequence: CASSSSLSYYNEQFF. CDR3 coding DNA: TGTGCCAGCAGTTCCTCTCTGAGCTACTACAATGAGCAGTTCTTC.

This rearrangement joins TRBV6-5 to TRBJ2-3; TRBD2 aligns across 7 bases. CDR3 length: 16 amino acids. With V trimmed by 0 bases and J by 6 bases, 9 bases remained unmatched. Germline V gene lookup returns CDR1 MNHEY and CDR2 SVGAGI. CDR3 sequence: CASSYSPRLAWDTQYF. The CDR3 coding sequence is TGTGCCAGCAGTTACTCACCTAGACTAGCATGGGATACGCAGTATTTT.

The chain joins TRBV15 to TRBJ2-5; 7 nucleotides agree with TRBD1. The V segment lost 2 bases and the J segment 5 bases; nucleotides outside the gene matches: 8. CDR1 and CDR2 (germline): LNHNV, YYDKDF (reference sequence). The CDR3 length is 15 residues. The CDR3 region has the DNA TGTGCCACCAGCAGACCCACGACAGGGCTGGAGACCCAGTACTTC. This encodes CATSRPTTGLETQYF. Looking up the rest from reference TRBV15 and TRBJ2-5 gives the full variable domain: DAMVIQNPRYQVTQFGKPVTLSCSQTLNHNVMYWYQQKSSQAPKLLFHYYDKDFNNEADTPDNFQSRRPNTSFCFLDIRSPGLGDTAMYLCATSRPTTGLETQYFGPGTRLLVL.

This chain links TRBV28 with TRBJ2-1; 9 bases fit TRBD1. CDR1 MDHEN and CDR2 SYDVKM come from the germline V gene. Trimming cost V 6 bases and J 3 bases; bases outside gene matches: 6. The CDR3 is 15 amino acids. In DNA, the CDR3 is TGTGCCAGCAGCCCGGGACAGGGTCTCTACAATGAGCAGTTCTTC. Encoded protein: CASSPGQGLYNEQFF.

V is TRBV28 and J is TRBJ1-2; possibly TRBD1 for D (6 bases). CDR1 and CDR2 from the germline V gene are MDHEN and SYDVKM. This CDR3 is built from 14 residues. V lost 3 bases to trimming and J lost 8 bases, with 16 bases between them. The CDR3 DNA reads as TGTGCCAGCAGTTTTACAGTACAGGGTAACGGCTACACCTTC. The encoded protein is CASSFTVQGNGYTF.

This chain uses TRBV15 with TRBJ2-1; 7 bases align to TRBD2. This CDR3 has 14 residues. Germline V lookup: CDR1 LNHNV, CDR2 YYDKDF (reference sequence). The ends lost 4 bases at V and 10 bases at J; junction bases unmatched: 10. Here the CDR3 reads CATSTILADGEQFF. CDR3 coding DNA: TGTGCCACCAGCACCATTCTAGCGGATGGGGAGCAGTTCTTC.

This clonotype appeared a few times. CDR3 nucleotide sequence: TGTGCCAGTAGTATCCTCCTCTGGGGGACTGCCTTCTTC. Its translation: CASSILLWGTAFF. The gene calls are TRBV19 and TRBJ2-1; tentative D call: TRBD2 (6 bases). The CDR3 is 13 residues long. Trimming took off 3 bases at V and 16 bases at J, with 19 bases between the two ends. CDR1 is LNHDA, CDR2 SQIVND, per germline (reference sequence).

This chain links TRBV13 with TRBJ1-5, with TRBD1 matching over 8 bases. The CDR3 has 14 amino acids. V trimming: 3 bases; J trimming: 11 bases; junction bases outside the gene matches: 9. The germline gives CDR1 PRHDT, CDR2 FYEKMQ (reference sequence). The CDR3 here is CASSFQTGDRTQHF. Here the CDR3 DNA reads TGTGCCAGCAGCTTCCAGACAGGGGATCGCACCCAGCATTTT.

The rearrangement joins TRBV9 to TRBJ2-1, with D unclear. Trimming took 2 bases from V and 0 from J, leaving 9 bases between them. The CDR3 contains 15 residues. Germline assignment: CDR1 SGDLS and CDR2 YYNGEE. The CDR3 loop reads CASSVSGDSYNEQFF. CDR3 nucleotides: TGTGCCAGCAGCGTCAGTGGCGACTCCTACAATGAGCAGTTCTTC. The variable domain in full, with the rest retrieved from reference TRBV9 and TRBJ2-1, is DSGVTQTPKHLITATGQRVTLRCSPRSGDLSVYWYQQSLDQGLQFLIQYYNGEERAKGNILERFSAQQFPDLHSELNLSSLELGDSALYFCASSVSGDSYNEQFFGPGTRLTVL.

J is TRBJ2-2 and V is TRBV19; weak D call: TRBD1 (5 bases). The CDR3 totals 13 residues. The V end lost 3 bases, the J end lost 6 bases, and 8 bases lay between the germline ends. The germline V gene encodes CDR1 LNHDA and CDR2 SQIVND (reference sequence). The CDR3 spells CASSIWGAGELFF. The DNA of the CDR3 is TGTGCCAGTAGTATTTGGGGCGCCGGGGAGCTGTTTTTT. Drawing the rest from reference TRBV19 and TRBJ2-2, the complete variable domain is DGGITQSPKYLFRKEGQNVTLSCEQNLNHDAMYWYRQDPGQGLRLIYYSQIVNDFQKGDIAEGYSVSREKKESFPLTVTSAQKNPTAFYLCASSIWGAGELFFGEGSRLTVL.

On this clonotype itself: The junction does not match germline at one end; this may be a read error. V is TRBV5-1 and J is TRBJ2-3, with 10 bases matching TRBD2. Germline V gene data show CDR1 as SGHRS and CDR2 as YFSETQ. The CDR3 extends over 16 amino acids. The DNA for the CDR3 is TGCGCCAGCAGCTTGGCGCTAGCGGGGGCCCCAGATGCGCAGTATTTT. Protein: CASSLALAGAPDAQYF.

The rearrangement joins TRBV19 to TRBJ1-1; 7 bases are a match to TRBD1. The CDR3 extends over 13 amino acids. CDR1 is LNHDA and CDR2 is SQIVND in the germline V gene (reference sequence). Unmatched junction bases numbered 4, after V lost 8 bases and J lost 1 base. As DNA, the CDR3 is TGTGCCAGTGCCGGGACAGCGAACACTGAAGCTTTCTTT. Translating gives CASAGTANTEAFF.

V gene TRBV6-6 combines with J gene TRBJ2-7, with 12 bases aligning to TRBD2. The ends lost 5 bases at V and 4 bases at J; junction bases unmatched: 6. The CDR3 runs to 15 residues. The germline gives CDR1 MNHNY, CDR2 SVGAGI (reference sequence). CDR3 nucleotides: TGTGCCAGCAGTACTAGCGGGAGGCCCCCTTACGAGCAGTACTTC. Its protein is CASSTSGRPPYEQYF.